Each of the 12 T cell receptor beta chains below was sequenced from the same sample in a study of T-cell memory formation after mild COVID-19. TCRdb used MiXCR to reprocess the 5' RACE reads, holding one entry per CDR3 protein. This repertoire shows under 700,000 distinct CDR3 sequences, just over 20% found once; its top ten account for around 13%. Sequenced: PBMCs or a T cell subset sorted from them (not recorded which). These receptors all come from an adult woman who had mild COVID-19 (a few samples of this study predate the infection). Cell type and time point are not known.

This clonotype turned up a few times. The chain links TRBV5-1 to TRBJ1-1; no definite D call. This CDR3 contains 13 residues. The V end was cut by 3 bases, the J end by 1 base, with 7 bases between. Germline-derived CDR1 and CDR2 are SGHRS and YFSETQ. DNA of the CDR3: TGCGCCAGCAGCTCTGTAGAGAACACTGAAGCTTTCTTT. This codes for CASSSVENTEAFF.

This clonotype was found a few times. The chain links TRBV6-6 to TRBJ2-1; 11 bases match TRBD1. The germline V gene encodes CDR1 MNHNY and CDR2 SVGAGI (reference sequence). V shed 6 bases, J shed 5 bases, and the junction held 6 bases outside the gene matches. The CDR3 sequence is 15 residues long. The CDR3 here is CASRTGTGGNNEQFF. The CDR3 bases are TGTGCCAGCAGGACCGGGACAGGGGGTAACAATGAGCAGTTCTTC.

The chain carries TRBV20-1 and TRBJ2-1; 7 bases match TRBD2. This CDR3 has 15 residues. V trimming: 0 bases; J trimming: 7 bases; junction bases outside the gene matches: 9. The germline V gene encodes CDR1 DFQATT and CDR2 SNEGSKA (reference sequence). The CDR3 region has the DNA TGCAGTGCTAGAGATCTGTCTAGCGGCGATAATGAGCAGTTCTTC. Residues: CSARDLSSGDNEQFF.

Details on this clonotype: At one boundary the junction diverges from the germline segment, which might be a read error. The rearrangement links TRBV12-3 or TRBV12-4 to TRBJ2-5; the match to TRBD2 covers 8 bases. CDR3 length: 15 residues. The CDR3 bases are TGTGCCAGCAGTCCCGGGACTAGTGAAAAAGAGATCCAGTACTTC. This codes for CASSPGTSEKEIQYF.

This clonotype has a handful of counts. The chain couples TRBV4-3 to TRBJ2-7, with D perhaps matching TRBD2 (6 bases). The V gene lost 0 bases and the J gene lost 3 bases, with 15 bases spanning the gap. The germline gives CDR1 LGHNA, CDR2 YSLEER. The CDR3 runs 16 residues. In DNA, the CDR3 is TGCGCCAGCAGCCAAGATGCCGGTGCTAGCGTCTACGAGCAGTACTTC. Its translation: CASSQDAGASVYEQYF.

The CDR3 DNA reads TGTGCCAGCAGCCCTCCTGGACAGGGAGGTACCCAGTACTTC. Amino acids: CASSPPGQGGTQYF. The chain recombines TRBV12-3 or TRBV12-4 with TRBJ2-5, with TRBD1 matching 8 bases. The CDR3 spans 14 residues. V lost 6 bases, J lost 8 bases, and 11 bases stayed unmatched.

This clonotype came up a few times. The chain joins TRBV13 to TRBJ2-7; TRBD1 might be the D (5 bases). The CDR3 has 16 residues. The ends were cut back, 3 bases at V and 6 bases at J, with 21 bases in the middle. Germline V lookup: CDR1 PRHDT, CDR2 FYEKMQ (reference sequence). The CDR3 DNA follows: TGTGCCAGCAGCTTTGGGGTGGACACTTTACCCCCCGAGCAGTACTTC. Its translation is CASSFGVDTLPPEQYF.

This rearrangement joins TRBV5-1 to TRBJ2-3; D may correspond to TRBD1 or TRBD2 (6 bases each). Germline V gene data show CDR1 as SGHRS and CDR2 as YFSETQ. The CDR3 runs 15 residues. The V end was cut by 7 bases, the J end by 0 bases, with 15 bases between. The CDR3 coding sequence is TGCGCCAGCGCCAAGCAGGGGAGGAGCACAGATACGCAGTATTTT. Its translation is CASAKQGRSTDTQYF.

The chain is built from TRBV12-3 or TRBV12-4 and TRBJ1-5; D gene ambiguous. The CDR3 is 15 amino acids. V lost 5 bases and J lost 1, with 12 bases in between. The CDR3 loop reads CASSPDGLSNQPQHF. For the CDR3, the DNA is TGTGCCAGCAGTCCAGACGGACTGAGCAATCAGCCCCAGCATTTT.

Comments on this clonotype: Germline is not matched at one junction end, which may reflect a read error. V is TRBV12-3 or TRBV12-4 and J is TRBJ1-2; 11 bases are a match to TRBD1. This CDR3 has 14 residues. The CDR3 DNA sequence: TGTGCAAGCAGTAGGGACAGGGGGAGAGATGGCTACACCTTC. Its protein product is CASSRDRGRDGYTF.

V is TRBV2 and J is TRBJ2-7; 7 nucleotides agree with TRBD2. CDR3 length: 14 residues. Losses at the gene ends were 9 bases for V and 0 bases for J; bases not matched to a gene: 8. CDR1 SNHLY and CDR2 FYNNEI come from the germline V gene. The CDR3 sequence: CARQRAGDSYEQYF. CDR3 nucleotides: TGTGCCAGACAGAGGGCGGGGGACTCCTACGAGCAGTACTTC.

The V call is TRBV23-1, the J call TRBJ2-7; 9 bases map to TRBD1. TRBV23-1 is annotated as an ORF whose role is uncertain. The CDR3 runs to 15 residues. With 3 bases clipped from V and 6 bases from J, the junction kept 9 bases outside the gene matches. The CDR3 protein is CASSHLGTGPSEQYF. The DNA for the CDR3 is TGCGCCAGCAGTCACCTCGGGACAGGGCCCTCCGAGCAGTACTTC.